What follows are 17 T cell receptor beta chains derived from one specimen sequenced in a study of the immune and genomic landscape of osteosarcoma. Assay used: immunoSEQ multiplex PCR; TCRdb lists only in-frame clones, some missing. In the table there are about 1,300 clones, about two thirds of which are singletons. Sample: metastatic tumor tissue from the lung. The origin of the receptors is a woman aged 25 to 45 with osteosarcoma.

This chain connects TRBV7-9 to TRBJ1-4; D not resolved. The CDR3 is made up of 16 amino acids. The V and J ends lost 1 base and 2 bases respectively, with 11 bases between them. Germline CDR1 SEHNR, CDR2 FQNEAQ (reference sequence). CDR3 coding DNA: TGTGCCAGCAGCTTAGGGCCTGACGGGACTAATGAAAAACTGTTTTTT. Protein sequence: CASSLGPDGTNEKLFF.

This sequence joins TRBV2 and TRBJ1-1; D might be TRBD1 (5 bases). V was trimmed by 7 bases and J by 2 bases, leaving 23 bases between them. This CDR3 comprises 17 residues. Germline V gene data show CDR1 as SNHLY and CDR2 as FYNNEI. The chain's CDR3 is CASNLSPGIGGNTEAFF. The CDR3, as DNA: TGTGCCAGCAATTTATCTCCAGGGATCGGGGGTAACACTGAAGCTTTCTTT. Using reference TRBV2 and TRBJ1-1 for the parts outside the CDR3, the full variable domain is EPEVTQTPSHQVTQMGQEVILRCVPISNHLYFYWYRQILGQKVEFLVSFYNNEISEKSEIFDDQFSVERPDGSNFTLKIRSTKLEDSAMYFCASNLSPGIGGNTEAFFGQGTRLTVV.

This chain connects TRBV5-4 to TRBJ2-7; D gene ambiguous. The V gene lost 4 bases and the J gene lost 5 bases, with 7 bases spanning the gap. Germline V gene sequence: CDR1 SGHNT, CDR2 YYREEE (reference sequence). The CDR3 has 11 amino acids. CDR3 sequence (DNA): TGTGCCAGCAGCCAGAGAGACGAGCAGTACTTC. Encoded protein: CASSQRDEQYF.

In its sample, this clone was seen a few times. The chain employs TRBV5-1 and TRBJ1-2, with 7 bases aligning to TRBD1. The germline V gene has CDR1 SGHRS and CDR2 YFSETQ. This CDR3 comprises 15 residues. Trimming at V came to 0 bases and at J to 0 bases, leaving 2 bases not matched to a gene. CDR3 nucleotide sequence: TGCGCCAGCAGCTTGGTCACAGGGGCTAACTATGGCTACACCTTC. It codes for CASSLVTGANYGYTF.

The chain couples TRBV9 to TRBJ2-7, with 7 bases matching TRBD1. J gave up 4 bases and V 1 base, and 8 bases lay outside the gene matches. The CDR3 consists of 15 residues. Germline CDR1 is SGDLS and CDR2 is YYNGEE. CDR3 nucleotides: TGTGCCAGCAGCGTAAAAGGGACAGAGGATTACGAGCAGTACTTC. This codes for CASSVKGTEDYEQYF.

The chain uses TRBV6-5 and TRBJ1-6; D uncertain. The germline V gene encodes CDR1 MNHEY and CDR2 SVGAGI. V was shortened by 0 bases and J by 13 bases, with 10 bases between the two germline ends. This CDR3 has 13 residues. For the CDR3, the DNA is TGTGCCAGCAGTTACTCGACGGGCAGGCCCCTCCACTTT. Translating it yields CASSYSTGRPLHF.

The chain joins TRBV7-2 to TRBJ2-2; D perhaps matches TRBD1 (6 bases). CDR1 is SGHTA, CDR2 FQGNSA, per germline. Trimming removed 2 bases at V and 0 bases at J, with 13 bases between. CDR3 length equals 17 residues. The CDR3 reads CASSLPVDSPNTGELFF. For the CDR3, the DNA is TGTGCCAGCAGCTTACCTGTGGACAGCCCGAACACCGGGGAGCTGTTTTTT.

Here the CDR3 DNA reads TGCAGCGCCCGCTCGAAAAACATTCAGTACTTC. It specifies CSARSKNIQYF. The genes are TRBV29-1 and TRBJ2-4; D call uncertain. CDR1 and CDR2 from the germline V gene are SQVTM and ANQGSEA. V lost 7 bases and J 4 bases, leaving 8 bases between the germline ends. This CDR3 is 11 amino acids long.

This clone was seen more than once but under ten times. The chain joins TRBV19 to TRBJ1-5, with a possible D match to TRBD1 (5 bases). Trimming left V 5 bases short and J 0 bases short, with 8 bases between. The V gene's germline CDR1 is LNHDA and CDR2 SQIVND (reference sequence). The CDR3 extends over 14 amino acids. In nucleotides, the CDR3 is TGTGCCAGTAGTCCTACAGGTAGCAATCAGCCCCAGCATTTT. Protein sequence: CASSPTGSNQPQHF.

This rearrangement joins TRBV11-2 to TRBJ2-7; D might be TRBD2 (6 bases). Germline V gene lookup returns CDR1 SGHAT and CDR2 FQNNGV. Trimming stripped 4 bases from V and 5 bases from J, with 18 bases between. This CDR3 region has 15 residues. CDR3: CASSSPGLLSDEQYF. For the CDR3, the DNA is TGTGCCAGCAGCTCCCCGGGACTCCTAAGCGACGAGCAGTACTTC.

This clone was counted a few times. The genes are TRBV6-5 and TRBJ1-6; D is unclear. V lost 6 bases to trimming and J lost 1 base, with 4 bases between them. Germline V lookup: CDR1 MNHEY, CDR2 SVGAGI. The length of the CDR3 is 13 residues. CDR3 protein: CASRRSYNSPLHF. DNA of the CDR3: TGTGCCAGCAGACGATCCTATAATTCACCCCTCCACTTT.

The chain recombines TRBV5-4 with TRBJ2-7; tentatively, D is TRBD2 (7 bases). V gave up 3 bases and J gave up 5 bases, with 18 bases separating them. The CDR3 sequence is 15 residues long. Germline CDR1 and CDR2: SGHNT and YYREEE (reference sequence). The CDR3 protein is CASSSGGGGRNEQYF. CDR3 DNA sequence: TGTGCCAGCAGCTCGGGGGGCGGGGGCCGGAACGAGCAGTACTTC.

This clone showed up just once. The V gene is TRBV21-1, the J gene TRBJ1-2. TRBV21-1 is a listed pseudogene. The CDR3 totals 13 residues. This CDR3 reads CASSKPESGGYTF. The CDR3 DNA is TGTGCCAGCAGCAAACCGGAAAGTGGCGGCTACACCTTC.

The chain has TRBV2 and TRBJ2-6; D may be TRBD1 or TRBD2 (5 bases each). Between the trimmed V and J ends, which lost 1 base and 0 bases, there was a span of 10 bases. Germline CDR1 reads SNHLY; CDR2 reads FYNNEI. This CDR3 has 17 residues. CDR3 protein: CASSEGGWGSGANVLTF. CDR3 nucleotides: TGTGCCAGCAGTGAAGGGGGGTGGGGCTCTGGGGCCAACGTCCTGACTTTC.

The rearrangement links TRBV30 to TRBJ2-1; weak D call: TRBD2 (6 bases). The CDR3 covers 14 residues. Germline loops: CDR1 GTSNPN, CDR2 SVGIG (reference sequence). V was clipped by 3 bases and J by 10 bases, with 19 bases between them. The CDR3 spells CAWSAGTGDQEQFF. The CDR3 coding sequence is TGTGCCTGGAGCGCAGGGACTGGCGATCAGGAGCAGTTCTTC.

This sequence joins TRBV30 and TRBJ2-7, with 7 bases identical to TRBD2. Germline V gene data show CDR1 as GTSNPN and CDR2 as SVGIG (reference sequence). The V segment lost 3 bases and the J segment 4 bases; nucleotides outside the gene matches: 9. The CDR3 length is 14 residues. CDR3 protein: CAWSLGLGDYEQYF. The CDR3 bases are TGTGCCTGGAGCTTAGGACTAGGGGATTACGAGCAGTACTTC.

The CDR3 sequence: CASNPTGQTYEQYF. The CDR3 nucleotides are TGTGCCAGCAACCCCACGGGACAGACCTACGAGCAGTACTTC. The chain is built from TRBV27 and TRBJ2-7; TRBD1 aligns across 7 bases. In germline, CDR1 is MNHEY, CDR2 SMNVEV (reference sequence). This CDR3 is 14 amino acids long. J lost 2 bases, V lost 7 bases, and 8 bases had no gene match.